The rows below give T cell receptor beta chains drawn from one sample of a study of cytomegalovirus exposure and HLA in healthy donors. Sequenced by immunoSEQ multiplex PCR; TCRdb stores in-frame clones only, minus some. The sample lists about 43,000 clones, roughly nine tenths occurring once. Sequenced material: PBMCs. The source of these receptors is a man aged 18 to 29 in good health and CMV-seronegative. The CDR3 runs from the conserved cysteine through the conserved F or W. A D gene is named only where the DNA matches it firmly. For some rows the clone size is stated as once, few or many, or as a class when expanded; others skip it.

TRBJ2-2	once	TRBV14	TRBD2	TGTGCCAGCAGCCAAGTTCGGAGCGGGGGCACCGGGGAGCTGTTTTTT	CASSQVRSGGTGELFF
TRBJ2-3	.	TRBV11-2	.	TGTGCCAGCAGCTTTCAGGCGGGTGCCACAGATACGCAGTATTTT	CASSFQAGATDTQYF
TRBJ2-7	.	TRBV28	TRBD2	TGTGCCAGCAGCCCCGGACTAGCGGGGTACTCCTACGAGCAGTACTTC	CASSPGLAGYSYEQYF
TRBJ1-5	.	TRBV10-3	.	TGTGCCATCAGTGAAGCCGGTTATCAGCCCCAGCATTTT	CAISEAGYQPQHF
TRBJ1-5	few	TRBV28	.	TGTGCCAGCAGTACCCCGGGGGGCCGAGTTCAGCCCCAGCATTTT	CASSTPGGRVQPQHF
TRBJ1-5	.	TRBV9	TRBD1	TGTGCCAGCAGCGCTGGGACAGGGAGGGAGCCCCAGCATTTT	CASSAGTGREPQHF
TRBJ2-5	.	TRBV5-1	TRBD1	TGCGCCAGCAGCCAGGGACAGGGAGGGCAAGAGACCCAGTACTTC	CASSQGQGGQETQYF
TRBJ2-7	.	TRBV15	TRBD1	TGTGCCACCAGCAGCGGACAGGGCTACGAGCAGTACTTC	CATSSGQGYEQYF
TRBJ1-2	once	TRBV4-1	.	TGCGCCAGCAGCCAAGATATGCAGGAACCCTATGGCTACACCTTC	CASSQDMQEPYGYTF
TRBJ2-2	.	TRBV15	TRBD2	TGTGCCACCAGCAGAGGGTCTAGCGGGAGGGGGGAGCTGTTTTTT	CATSRGSSGRGELFF
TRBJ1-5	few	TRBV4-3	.	TGCGCCAGCAGCCAAGATATCAATCAGCCCCAGCATTTT	CASSQDINQPQHF
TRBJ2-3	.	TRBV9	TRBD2	TGTGCCAGCAGCGGACCATTTAGCGGGGGGGTCCGGGATACGCAGTATTTT	CASSGPFSGGVRDTQYF
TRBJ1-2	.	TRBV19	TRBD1	TGTGCCACTCGACAGGGATCCAACTATGGCTACACCTTC	CATRQGSNYGYTF
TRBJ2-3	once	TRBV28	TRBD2	TGTGCCAGCAGTGAAGGCCTGGCGGGAGAGTCAGATACGCAGTATTTT	CASSEGLAGESDTQYF
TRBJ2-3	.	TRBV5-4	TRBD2	TGTGCCAGCAGCTTGGGGACTAGCGGTAGCACAGATACGCAGTATTTT	CASSLGTSGSTDTQYF
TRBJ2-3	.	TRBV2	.	TGTGCCAGCAGGTACTCCGACAGTCTCCCAGATACGCAGTATTTT	CASRYSDSLPDTQYF
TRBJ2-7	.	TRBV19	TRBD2	TGTGCCAGTAGCCTACTAGCGGGAGTCCACGAGCAGTACTTC	CASSLLAGVHEQYF
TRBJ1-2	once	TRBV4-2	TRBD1	TGTGCCAGCAGCCTATACCCGGACAGGGTGGGGGGCTACACCTTC	CASSLYPDRVGGYTF
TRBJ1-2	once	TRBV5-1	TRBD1	TGCGCCAGCAGCTTGGAGGGGACAGGGCGGTATGGCTACACCTTC	CASSLEGTGRYGYTF
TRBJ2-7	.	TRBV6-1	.	TGTGCCAGCAGTGAGTTCAGGGCTAGCGCCATCTACGAGCAGTACTTC	CASSEFRASAIYEQYF
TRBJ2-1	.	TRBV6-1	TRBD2	TGTGCCAGCAGTCCCTCGGGACTATCCTACAATGAGCAGTTCTTC	CASSPSGLSYNEQFF
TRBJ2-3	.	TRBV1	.	TGCACCAGCAGCCTCCCGGAGGGGGCGGAAGATACGCAGTATTTT	CTSSLPEGAEDTQYF
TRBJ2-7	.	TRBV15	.	TGTGCCACCAGCGAAGATCGGTACGAGCAGTACTTC	CATSEDRYEQYF
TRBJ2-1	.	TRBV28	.	TGTGCCAGCAGTCCTCGGTATGGACTTACCCGCTCCTACAATGAGCAGTTCTTC	CASSPRYGLTRSYNEQFF
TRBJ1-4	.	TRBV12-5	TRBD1	TGTGCTAGTGGTTCGGGACAGATTAATGAAAAACTGTTTTTT	CASGSGQINEKLFF
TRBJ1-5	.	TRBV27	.	TGTGCCAGCAGTGCGCTGTCGGGGTATCAGCCCCAGCATTTT	CASSALSGYQPQHF
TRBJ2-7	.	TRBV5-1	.	TGCGCCAGCAGCGTCAACAGGGCCTACGAGCAGTACTTC	CASSVNRAYEQYF
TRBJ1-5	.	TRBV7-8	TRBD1	TGTGCCAGCAGCGAGGACAGGGGCAATCAGCCCCAGCATTTT	CASSEDRGNQPQHF
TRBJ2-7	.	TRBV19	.	TGTGCCAGTAGTATGGCACCCTCCTACGAGCAGTACTTC	CASSMAPSYEQYF
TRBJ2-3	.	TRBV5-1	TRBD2	TGCGCCAGCAGCCCAGGACTAGCGGGGGTTTCTAGCACAGATACGCAGTATTTT	CASSPGLAGVSSTDTQYF
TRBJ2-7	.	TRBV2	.	TGTGCCAGCGTTACAGGGTCCTACGAGCAGTACTTC	CASVTGSYEQYF
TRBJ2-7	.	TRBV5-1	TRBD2	TGCGCCAGCAGCCCAAGGGTAGCGGGAGGGACCTACGAGCAGTACTTC	CASSPRVAGGTYEQYF
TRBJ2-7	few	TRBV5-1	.	TGCGCCAGCAGCTTGGTTGACTGGAGCTCCTACGAGCAGTACTTC	CASSLVDWSSYEQYF
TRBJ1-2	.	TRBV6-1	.	TGTGCCAGCAGTGGGGAGGGTTATGGCTACACCTTC	CASSGEGYGYTF
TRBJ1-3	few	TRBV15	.	TGTGCCACCAGCCGGGGGGTGGGGTCCTCTGGAAACACCATATATTTT	CATSRGVGSSGNTIYF
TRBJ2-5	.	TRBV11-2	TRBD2	TGTGCCAGCACCCCCAGACGCGGGAGGATGGGAGAGACCCAGTACTTC	CASTPRRGRMGETQYF
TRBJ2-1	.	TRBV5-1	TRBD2	TGCGCCAGCAGCCACGGACTAGCGGGAAAGACTGAGCAGTTCTTC	CASSHGLAGKTEQFF
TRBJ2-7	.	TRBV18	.	TGTGCCAGCTCATGGACAGCCCCACTAGACGAGCAGTACTTC	CASSWTAPLDEQYF
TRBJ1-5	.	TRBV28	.	TGTGCCAGCAGCGAAGGGGGACAGCCCCAGCATTTT	CASSEGGQPQHF
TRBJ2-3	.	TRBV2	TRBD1	TGTGCCAGCAGTTGGGGCAGGGGGGATACGCAGTATTTT	CASSWGRGDTQYF
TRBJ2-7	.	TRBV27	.	TGTGCCAGCAGCCCCGGACAAGCCTACGAGCAGTACTTC	CASSPGQAYEQYF
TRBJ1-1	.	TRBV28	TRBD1	TGTGCCAGCAGTTCAAGACAGGGGGTGACTGAAGCTTTCTTT	CASSSRQGVTEAFF
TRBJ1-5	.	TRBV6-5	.	TGTGCCAGCAGTTACTCTTTTCGGGATCAGCCCCAGCATTTT	CASSYSFRDQPQHF
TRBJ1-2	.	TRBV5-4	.	TGTGCCAGCAGCGGCGGACAGTGGATTAACTATGGCTACACCTTC	CASSGGQWINYGYTF
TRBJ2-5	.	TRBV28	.	TGTGCCAGCAGCCCGGCGGCCGGAGATCTGCAGACCCAGTACTTC	CASSPAAGDLQTQYF
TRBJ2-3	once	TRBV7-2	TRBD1	TGTGCCAGCAGCTTAGGGGCGGGACAGGGGACAGATACGCAGTATTTT	CASSLGAGQGTDTQYF
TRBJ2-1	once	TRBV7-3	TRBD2	TGTGCCAGCACCGTAGCGGGGTCTTCCTACAATGAGCAGTTCTTC	CASTVAGSSYNEQFF
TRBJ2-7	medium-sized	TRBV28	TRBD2	TGTGCCAGCAGTGTGCTAGCGGGAGGGCCGTGGGAGCAGTACTTC	CASSVLAGGPWEQYF
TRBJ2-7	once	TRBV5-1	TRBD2	TGCGCCAGCAGTTGGACTAGCGGGGGGGGACCCTACGAGCAGTACTTC	CASSWTSGGGPYEQYF